Following are 29 T cell receptor beta chains from one sample sequenced in a study of blood T cell repertoires in COVID-19. Using immunoSEQ multiplex PCR, the repertoire was profiled, and TCRdb retains in-frame clones only, with some absent. The sample records 300,000 to 400,000 clones, around 87% being singletons. Material: peripheral blood. All receptors derive from a woman in her sixties or seventies with COVID-19, enrolled during active disease.

The chain recombines TRBV5-6 with TRBJ2-1; D ambiguous. There are 15 residues in the CDR3. V shed 1 base and J shed 4 bases, with 12 bases lying between them. Germline V gene lookup returns CDR1 SGHDT and CDR2 YYEEEE. The CDR3 reads CASSLTGVYYNEQFF. CDR3 DNA sequence: TGTGCCAGCAGCTTGACGGGTGTCTATTACAATGAGCAGTTCTTC.

J is TRBJ2-7 and V is TRBV2; 10 bases are a match to TRBD1. Germline V gives CDR1 SNHLY, CDR2 FYNNEI. Trimming removed 1 base from V and 2 bases from J; junction bases left unmatched: 2. This CDR3 contains 15 residues. The CDR3 is CASSEEGQGPYEQYF. Here the CDR3 DNA reads TGTGCCAGCAGTGAAGAGGGACAGGGGCCCTACGAGCAGTACTTC.

V gene TRBV7-2 combines with J gene TRBJ2-3, with TRBD2 identical over 8 bases. This CDR3 region has 17 residues. After removal of 1 base from V and 0 bases from J, the junction contained 6 bases not matched to a gene. The germline gives CDR1 SGHTA, CDR2 FQGNSA. Written as DNA, the CDR3 is TGTGCCAGCAGCTTAGGACTAGCGCCGCTTAGCACAGATACGCAGTATTTT. It encodes CASSLGLAPLSTDTQYF.

In this sample, this clone turned up once. J is TRBJ1-2 and V is TRBV5-1; D call uncertain. The germline CDR1 and CDR2 sequences are SGHRS and YFSETQ. The CDR3 spans 15 residues. V was pared by 0 bases and J by 4 bases, with 13 bases between. Here the CDR3 reads CASSLAVTETYGYTF. In DNA, the CDR3 is TGCGCCAGCAGCTTGGCCGTTACAGAAACCTATGGCTACACCTTC. Full variable domain (outside the CDR3, taken from reference TRBV5-1 and TRBJ1-2): KAGVTQTPRYLIKTRGQQVTLSCSPISGHRSVSWYQQTPGQGLQFLFEYFSETQRNKGNFPGRFSGRQFSNSRSEMNVSTLELGDSALYLCASSLAVTETYGYTFGSGTRLTVV.

CDR3 sequence: CASSAGQGSSGANVLTF. The CDR3 coding sequence is TGTGCCAGCTCCGCGGGACAGGGGAGCTCTGGGGCCAACGTCCTGACTTTC. V gene TRBV18 combines with J gene TRBJ2-6, with TRBD1 matching 10 bases. CDR3 length: 17 amino acids. Germline loops: CDR1 KGHSH, CDR2 LQKENI. The V and J ends lost 6 bases and 0 bases, in that order; junction bases with no gene match: 5.

The chain joins TRBV13 to TRBJ2-3; D perhaps matches TRBD2 (5 bases). Germline V lookup: CDR1 PRHDT, CDR2 FYEKMQ (reference sequence). The CDR3 runs 11 residues. Trimming left V 5 bases short and J 15 bases short, with 15 bases between. The CDR3 loop reads CASSPGLADYF. The CDR3 region has the DNA TGTGCCAGCAGCCCCGGACTCGCGGACTATTTT.

The genes are TRBV5-1 and TRBJ2-7; 10 positions match TRBD1. The CDR3 loop spans 16 amino acids. The germline gives CDR1 SGHRS, CDR2 YFSETQ. V gave up 4 bases and J gave up 2 bases; unmatched junction bases: 9. The CDR3 bases are TGCGCCAGCAGCCTAAGTGGGACAGGGGTCGCCTACGAGCAGTACTTC. It translates to CASSLSGTGVAYEQYF.

This chain links TRBV28 with TRBJ1-5, with D possibly TRBD1 on 6 matching bases. In germline, CDR1 is MDHEN, CDR2 SYDVKM. V lost 7 bases to trimming and J lost 5 bases, with 15 bases between them. This CDR3 has 14 amino acids. The CDR3 DNA follows: TGTGCCAGCACCCTGGCAGGGGTGGATCAGCCCCAGCATTTT. Protein product: CASTLAGVDQPQHF. The variable domain in full, completed from reference TRBV28 and TRBJ1-5, reads DVKVTQSSRYLVKRTGEKVFLECVQDMDHENMFWYRQDPGLGLRLIYFSYDVKMKEKGDIPEGYSVSREKKERFSLILESASTNQTSMYLCASTLAGVDQPQHFGDGTRLSIL.

The chain combines TRBV2 with TRBJ2-3; 12 bases are a match to TRBD2. This CDR3 is built from 16 residues. The V segment lost 6 bases and the J segment 5 bases; nucleotides outside the gene matches: 9. CDR1 and CDR2 from the germline V gene are SNHLY and FYNNEI. The CDR3: CASREGTSGQGDTQYF. CDR3 nucleotides: TGTGCCAGCAGAGAGGGGACTAGCGGGCAGGGAGATACGCAGTATTTT.

The rearrangement joins TRBV27 to TRBJ2-2, with D perhaps TRBD2 (5 bases). V shed 5 bases and J shed 5 bases, with 18 bases lying between them. The CDR3 covers 16 residues. Germline values: CDR1 MNHEY, CDR2 SMNVEV (reference sequence). The CDR3 bases are TGTGCCAGCAGTCTGAAGGCCGGGATGGGGACCGGGGAGCTGTTTTTT. Protein: CASSLKAGMGTGELFF.

This chain joins TRBV6-1 and TRBJ1-5; D call uncertain. CDR1 MNHNS and CDR2 SASEGT come from the germline V gene. The CDR3 runs to 15 residues. Trimming removed 0 bases at V and 0 bases at J, with 6 bases between. DNA of the CDR3: TGTGCCAGCAGTGAAGCTCGACATAGCAATCAGCCCCAGCATTTT. Protein product: CASSEARHSNQPQHF.

This rearrangement joins TRBV5-1 to TRBJ2-1; 9 bases fit TRBD2. The length of the CDR3 is 15 residues. Germline trimming cut 4 bases from V and 9 bases from J; bases unmatched to any gene: 11. Germline V gene lookup returns CDR1 SGHRS and CDR2 YFSETQ. CDR3 protein: CASSPLAGSTAEQFF. The CDR3 bases are TGCGCCAGCAGCCCCCTAGCGGGATCAACCGCTGAGCAGTTCTTC.

The J gene is TRBJ2-7, the V gene TRBV3-1 (or the pseudogene TRBV3-2); D possibly corresponds to TRBD2 (7 bases). CDR1 and CDR2 from the germline V gene are LGHDT and YNNKEL (reference sequence). V lost 5 bases, J lost 7 bases, and 12 bases lay in between. The CDR3 sequence is 12 residues long. Here the CDR3 DNA reads TGTGCCAGCAGCGGGGGGGCCTTAGAGCAGTACTTC. Protein sequence: CASSGGALEQYF.

J is TRBJ2-7 and V is TRBV6-6, with D tentatively TRBD1 (6 bases). Germline V CDR1 and CDR2: MNHNY, SVGAGI (reference sequence). The V gene lost 8 bases and the J gene lost 0 bases, with 17 bases spanning the gap. The CDR3 extends over 15 amino acids. The CDR3 DNA follows: TGTGCCAGCCGGCATTCAGGGGTCCCCTCCTACGAGCAGTACTTC. Amino acids: CASRHSGVPSYEQYF.

CDR3 coding DNA: TGTGCCAGCAGCCGACAGGGAAGGGGCTACACCTTC. Encoded protein: CASSRQGRGYTF. The chain has TRBV3-1 (or the pseudogene TRBV3-2) and TRBJ1-2; 7 positions match TRBD1. The CDR3 contains 12 residues. Germline CDR1 and CDR2: LGHDT and YNNKEL (reference sequence). The junction had 4 bases not matched to a gene; V was cut back by 4 bases and J by 8 bases.

This CDR3 is CASSLASGQRGTSYEQYF. The CDR3 DNA follows: TGTGCCAGCAGCTTAGCGTCGGGTCAGCGGGGGACCTCCTACGAGCAGTACTTC. V gene TRBV7-8 combines with J gene TRBJ2-7; the match to TRBD2 covers 8 bases. The germline V gene encodes CDR1 SGHVS and CDR2 FQNEAQ. The CDR3 sequence is 18 residues long. V dropped 0 bases and J dropped 0; count of bases not matched to a gene: 10.

The chain has TRBV10-3 and TRBJ1-2, with D perhaps TRBD1 (5 bases). This CDR3 contains 14 residues. Germline-derived CDR1 and CDR2 are ENHRY and SYGVKD. Trimming took 3 bases from V and 5 from J, leaving 13 bases between them. The CDR3 reads CAISDSQGWYGYTF. CDR3 in DNA: TGTGCCATCAGTGATTCTCAGGGATGGTATGGCTACACCTTC.

This clone was counted once. The rearrangement joins TRBV7-2 to TRBJ1-1; weak D call: TRBD1 (5 bases). Germline-derived CDR1 and CDR2 are SGHTA and FQGNSA. Trimming stripped 6 bases from V and 1 base from J, with 9 bases between. The CDR3 sequence is 13 residues long. This CDR3 is CASSRGWNTEAFF. The CDR3 DNA sequence: TGTGCCAGCAGTAGGGGTTGGAACACTGAAGCTTTCTTT.

The chain carries TRBV4-1 and TRBJ1-2; the D is unclear. This CDR3 comprises 14 residues. V lost 1 base and J 6 bases, leaving 12 bases between the germline ends. In germline, CDR1 is MGHRA, CDR2 YSYEKL. The CDR3 sequence: CASSQVPGMDGYTF. As DNA, the CDR3 is TGCGCCAGCAGCCAAGTCCCGGGGATGGATGGCTACACCTTC.

The V gene is TRBV2, the J gene TRBJ2-1; 9 bases agree with TRBD2. This CDR3 comprises 14 residues. With V trimmed by 8 bases and J by 7 bases, 9 bases remained unmatched. CDR1 is SNHLY and CDR2 is FYNNEI in the germline V gene. The CDR3 reads CASGSGGRGNEQFF. The CDR3 bases are TGTGCCAGCGGAAGCGGGGGGCGTGGTAATGAGCAGTTCTTC.

J is TRBJ2-7 and V is TRBV30; 12 nucleotides line up with TRBD1. The CDR3 loop spans 14 amino acids. Looked up from germline, CDR1 is GTSNPN and CDR2 is SVGIG (reference sequence). Losses at the gene ends were 6 bases for V and 5 bases for J; bases not matched to a gene: 8. The chain's CDR3 is CACYRDRGQNEQYF. In nucleotides, the CDR3 is TGTGCCTGTTATCGGGACAGGGGGCAGAACGAGCAGTACTTC.

V is TRBV5-1 and J is TRBJ1-2; D not certain. The ends were cut back, 4 bases at V and 3 bases at J, with 10 bases in the middle. The CDR3 contains 13 residues. Germline values: CDR1 SGHRS, CDR2 YFSETQ. This chain's CDR3 is CASSENSHYGYTF. CDR3 nucleotide sequence: TGCGCCAGCAGCGAAAACAGCCACTATGGCTACACCTTC.

This chain links TRBV11-2 with TRBJ1-1; a possible D gene is TRBD1 (5 bases). The germline gives CDR1 SGHAT, CDR2 FQNNGV. This CDR3 has 13 residues. V lost 8 bases to trimming and J lost 1 base, with 11 bases between them. DNA for the CDR3: TGTGCCAGCCTACAGGAGTCGAACACTGAAGCTTTCTTT. Its protein is CASLQESNTEAFF.

This chain links TRBV6-5 with TRBJ2-4; TRBD2 matches at 9 bases. With 6 bases clipped from V and 6 bases from J, the junction kept 6 bases outside the gene matches. The CDR3 is 14 amino acids. Germline V gene sequence: CDR1 MNHEY, CDR2 SVGAGI. DNA for the CDR3: TGTGCCAGCAGCCCGGGACTAGCTATAAACATTCAGTACTTC. This codes for CASSPGLAINIQYF.

The chain joins TRBV5-3 to TRBJ2-3, with TRBD2 as a possible D gene (6 bases). TRBV5-3 is an open reading frame whose function is uncertain. With 10 bases removed from V and 2 bases from J, the gap between germline ends came to 26 bases. The length of the CDR3 is 17 residues. The CDR3 coding sequence is TGTGCCGGGGACGGTCATCCTACTAGCCTCTTCACAGATACGCAGTATTTT. It is translated as CAGDGHPTSLFTDTQYF.

This sequence joins TRBV29-1 and TRBJ1-2; possible D gene TRBD1, 6 bases. Per germline, CDR1 SQVTM and CDR2 ANQGSEA. There are 14 residues in the CDR3. Trimming removed 4 bases from V and 6 bases from J, with 18 bases in between. Here the CDR3 DNA reads TGCAGCGTTGCCCCGGGGGGGGGCGCAAATGGCTACACCTTC. Its translation: CSVAPGGGANGYTF.

The chain is built from TRBV6-5 and TRBJ1-6, with D unclear. The CDR3 is made up of 13 amino acids. The V and J ends lost 8 bases and 7 bases respectively, with 12 bases between them. Germline lookup yields CDR1 MNHEY and CDR2 SVGAGI. CDR3 nucleotides: TGTGCCAGCCGGATCGGAGCAAATTCACCCCTCCACTTT. Its translation is CASRIGANSPLHF.

V usage is TRBV2 and J usage is TRBJ2-2; TRBD1 aligns across 10 bases. Germline assignment: CDR1 SNHLY and CDR2 FYNNEI. This CDR3 has 17 residues. The V gene end was trimmed by 7 bases and the J gene end by 3 bases; junction bases not matched to a gene: 11. The CDR3 region is CASNNPDRGLHTGELFF. The CDR3 coding sequence is TGTGCCAGCAATAACCCCGACAGGGGGCTTCACACCGGGGAGCTGTTTTTT.

In its sample, this clone was seen a few times. The chain carries TRBV29-1 and TRBJ2-1; D possibly corresponds to TRBD2 (5 bases). The CDR3 sequence is 13 residues long. Germline V gene lookup returns CDR1 SQVTM and CDR2 ANQGSEA. V lost 1 base and J lost 9, with 13 bases in between. DNA of the CDR3: TGCAGCGTTGAAGGTAGAGGGTTGGTTGAGCAGTTCTTC. Protein sequence: CSVEGRGLVEQFF.